Below are 29 T cell receptor beta chains sequenced from a single sample in a study of T cell repertoires in cytomegalovirus infection. TCRdb re-analysed the reads in MiXCR, keeping a single row per CDR3 protein. The sample has over 150,000 distinct CDR3 sequences, approximately 15% seen once; the top ten hold 25% to 30%. Input material: PBMCs. All receptors come from a human donor in good health (CMV status not recorded). Some clones in this sample may be carry-over from other donors' samples.

To note about this clonotype: At one end the junction does not follow the germline gene, possibly because of a read error. CDR3 bases: TGTGCCAGCAGCCCCTTTGTGGACGGGGACTCTGGGGCCAACGTCCTGAATTTC. Translating it yields CASSPFVDGDSGANVLNF. The chain couples TRBV7-2 to TRBJ2-6; a possible D gene is TRBD2 (6 bases). The CDR3 loop spans 18 amino acids. The germline V gene has CDR1 SGHTA and CDR2 FQGNSA.

The chain has TRBV28 and TRBJ1-2; D remains ambiguous. Germline V gene lookup returns CDR1 MDHEN and CDR2 SYDVKM. V dropped 1 base and J dropped 4 bases, with 13 bases sitting between them. The CDR3 sequence is 15 residues long. The CDR3 region has the DNA TGTGCCAGCAGTTTATACCCCGCGTGGGGCTATGGCTACACCTTC. Protein product: CASSLYPAWGYGYTF.

The chain links TRBV14 to TRBJ1-2; TRBD1 agrees at 8 bases. Per the germline V gene, CDR1 is SGHDN and CDR2 is FVKESK. CDR3 size: 14 residues. Losses at the gene ends were 3 bases for V and 2 bases for J; bases not matched to a gene: 2. CDR3 in amino acids: CASSQRQGNYGYTF. Written as DNA, the CDR3 is TGTGCCAGCAGCCAGCGACAGGGGAACTATGGCTACACCTTC.

The chain carries TRBV10-3 and TRBJ2-1; D is unclear. The CDR3 length is 14 residues. The V end lost 7 bases, the J end lost 0 bases, and 10 bases lay between the germline ends. Germline-derived CDR1 and CDR2 are ENHRY and SYGVKD. The CDR3 loop reads CAITGRSSYNEQFF. The CDR3 coding sequence is TGTGCCATCACAGGACGGAGCTCCTACAATGAGCAGTTCTTC.

The table lists this clonotype with a few counts. J is TRBJ2-7 and V is TRBV5-1, with no clear D. Germline values: CDR1 SGHRS, CDR2 YFSETQ. The CDR3 is made up of 12 amino acids. Trimming removed 5 bases at V and 0 bases at J, with 6 bases between. CDR3: CASRQSSYEQYF. CDR3 nucleotide sequence: TGCGCCAGCAGACAGAGCTCCTACGAGCAGTACTTC.

This clonotype has more than one count but fewer than ten. V is TRBV3-1 and J is TRBJ1-1, with D unresolved. Looked up from germline, CDR1 is LGHDT and CDR2 is YNNKEL (reference sequence). V was pared by 4 bases and J by 6 bases, with 12 bases between. This CDR3 region has 13 residues. CDR3 sequence reads: CASSRQAVPEAFF. The CDR3 nucleotides are TGTGCCAGCAGCCGGCAGGCGGTCCCTGAAGCTTTCTTT.

The gene calls are TRBV5-1 and TRBJ2-5, with 7 bases fitting TRBD2. Losses at the gene ends were 4 bases for V and 7 bases for J; bases not matched to a gene: 13. From germline, CDR1 is SGHRS and CDR2 YFSETQ. The CDR3 consists of 15 residues. CDR3 nucleotides: TGCGCCAGCAGCCCACCGGGACTAACAACGGGGACCCAGTACTTC. Translated, it gives CASSPPGLTTGTQYF.

This clonotype came up many times. The chain couples TRBV7-2 to TRBJ2-3; TRBD1 aligns across 11 bases. Germline-derived CDR1 and CDR2 are SGHTA and FQGNSA. V shed 3 bases and J 4 bases; nucleotides not matched to a gene: 6. The CDR3 loop spans 16 amino acids. The CDR3 loop reads CASSLTGTGGADTQYF. In nucleotides, the CDR3 is TGTGCCAGCAGCTTGACCGGGACAGGGGGGGCAGATACGCAGTATTTT.

There are many counts of this clonotype. The chain couples TRBV12-3 or TRBV12-4 to TRBJ1-5; D is uncertain. V was pared by 2 bases and J by 7 bases, with 12 bases between. The CDR3 is 14 residues long. The CDR3 here is CASSLQFPQQPQHF. The CDR3 nucleotides read TGTGCCAGCAGTTTACAGTTCCCCCAACAGCCCCAGCATTTT.

This clonotype was seen many times. The CDR3 loop reads CASSQDTSGSQETQYF. CDR3 in DNA: TGTGCCAGCAGCCAAGATACTAGCGGATCTCAAGAGACCCAGTACTTC. The V call is TRBV4-2, the J call TRBJ2-5; 8 bases align to TRBD2. V was clipped by 0 bases and J by 2 bases; unmatched bases: 5. Germline V gives CDR1 LGHNA, CDR2 YNFKEQ. This CDR3 region has 16 residues.

The table lists this clonotype with many counts. This CDR3 reads CASRDPDRHGYTF. The CDR3 nucleotides read TGTGCCAGCAGGGACCCGGACCGCCATGGCTACACCTTC. The V and J genes are TRBV28 and TRBJ1-2; no definite D call. Germline CDR1 MDHEN, CDR2 SYDVKM. There are 13 residues in the CDR3. Trimming removed 6 bases from V and 6 bases from J, with 14 bases in between.

This clonotype was found many times. The chain combines TRBV7-2 with TRBJ1-4; 9 positions agree with TRBD1. This CDR3 contains 15 residues. Germline V gene data show CDR1 as SGHTA and CDR2 as FQGNSA. The J segment lost 8 bases and the V segment lost 3 bases, leaving 7 bases of the junction unmatched. The CDR3 reads CASSFLQGAREKLFF. The CDR3 region has the DNA TGTGCCAGCAGCTTCCTACAGGGGGCACGGGAAAAACTGTTTTTT. The full variable domain, rest sourced from reference TRBV7-2 and TRBJ1-4, is GAGVSQSPSNKVTEKGKDVELRCDPISGHTALYWYRQSLGQGLEFLIYFQGNSAPDKSGLPSDRFSAERTGGSVSTLTIQRTQQEDSAVYLCASSFLQGAREKLFFGSGTQLSVL.

This clonotype occurred many times. V gene TRBV14 combines with J gene TRBJ2-3, with D possibly TRBD2 on 6 matching bases. The V end was cut by 0 bases, the J end by 2 bases, with 12 bases between. Per germline, CDR1 SGHDN and CDR2 FVKESK. There are 16 residues in the CDR3. The CDR3 DNA reads as TGTGCCAGCAGCCAAGATCGTGGGGGGTACACAGATACGCAGTATTTT. Protein sequence: CASSQDRGGYTDTQYF.

This clonotype was found many times. The V call is TRBV12-3 or TRBV12-4, the J call TRBJ1-5, with a weak D call TRBD1 (6 bases). The V and J ends lost 6 bases and 1 base respectively, with 13 bases between them. This CDR3 spans 15 amino acids. For the CDR3, the DNA is TGTGCCAGCAGCCGGACAGAAAAAAGCAATCAGCCCCAGCATTTT. Translation: CASSRTEKSNQPQHF.

Only one count was recorded for this clonotype. The J gene is TRBJ2-4, the V gene TRBV5-1; TRBD1 or TRBD2 may be the D gene (7 bases each). There are 14 residues in the CDR3. V lost 4 bases, J lost 8 bases, and 16 bases lay in between. CDR1 SGHRS and CDR2 YFSETQ come from the germline V gene. CDR3 sequence (DNA): TGCGCCAGCAGCCTTACTCAGGGGGGGTACATTCAGTACTTC. This translates into CASSLTQGGYIQYF.

The J gene is TRBJ2-7, the V gene TRBV27; 9 bases fit TRBD2. Trimming at V came to 6 bases and at J to 0 bases, leaving 6 bases not matched to a gene. Germline V CDR1 and CDR2: MNHEY, SMNVEV (reference sequence). The CDR3 is made up of 15 amino acids. For the CDR3, the DNA is TGTGCCAGCAGCACGACTAGCGGTTTCTCCTACGAGCAGTACTTC. The encoded protein is CASSTTSGFSYEQYF.

This clonotype was counted ten times or more. The V and J genes are TRBV12-3 or TRBV12-4 and TRBJ2-5; D is undetermined. V was trimmed by 3 bases and J by 3 bases, leaving 11 bases between them. The CDR3 contains 14 residues. The CDR3 region has the DNA TGTGCCAGCAGTTTTAGTGACACCAAAGAGACCCAGTACTTC. Its translation is CASSFSDTKETQYF.

The table lists this clonotype with a few counts. The J gene is TRBJ2-6, the V gene TRBV28; perhaps TRBD2 as D (6 bases). The V end was cut by 5 bases, the J end by 0 bases, with 11 bases between. The CDR3 is 16 residues long. The germline V gene has CDR1 MDHEN and CDR2 SYDVKM. CDR3 residues: CASSMYGSSGANVLTF. In DNA form, the CDR3 reads TGTGCCAGCAGTATGTACGGGAGCTCTGGGGCCAACGTCCTGACTTTC. Variable domain in full (rest from reference TRBV28 and TRBJ2-6): DVKVTQSSRYLVKRTGEKVFLECVQDMDHENMFWYRQDPGLGLRLIYFSYDVKMKEKGDIPEGYSVSREKKERFSLILESASTNQTSMYLCASSMYGSSGANVLTFGAGSRLTVL.

This clonotype was picked up many times. V and J are TRBV7-3 and TRBJ2-2; TRBD2 matches 8 bases. This CDR3 comprises 17 residues. V trimming: 1 base; J trimming: 2 bases; junction bases outside the gene matches: 6. Germline V gene lookup returns CDR1 SGHTA and CDR2 FQGTGA. The CDR3 region is CASSLSPAGANTGELFF. Written as DNA, the CDR3 is TGTGCCAGCAGCTTAAGTCCAGCGGGAGCCAACACCGGGGAGCTGTTTTTT.

The chain uses TRBV6-2 or TRBV6-3 and TRBJ1-5; TRBD1 agrees at 10 bases. V lost 7 bases to trimming and J lost 0 bases; unmatched junction nucleotides: 6. This CDR3 is 16 amino acids long. The germline CDR1 and CDR2 sequences are MNHEY and SVGEGT. CDR3 sequence (DNA): TGTGCCAGCAACGACAGGGGGCAACCTAGCAATCAGCCCCAGCATTTT. This encodes CASNDRGQPSNQPQHF.

This clonotype was detected a few times. This chain uses TRBV28 with TRBJ1-6; TRBD1 might be the D (6 bases). The CDR3 runs 15 residues. Germline CDR1 is MDHEN and CDR2 is SYDVKM. The germline V and J ends were trimmed by 5 bases and 4 bases, with 12 bases remaining between them. In nucleotides, the CDR3 is TGTGCCAGCAGTGGATACAGGGTTTATAATTCACCCCTCCACTTT. Its translation: CASSGYRVYNSPLHF.

This clonotype came up many times. V is TRBV5-1 and J is TRBJ2-3; the match to TRBD1 covers 10 bases. V lost 5 bases and J lost 3; bases outside the gene matches: 9. The CDR3 contains 16 residues. Germline assignment: CDR1 SGHRS and CDR2 YFSETQ. DNA for the CDR3: TGCGCCAGCAGTTTTACCCCGGGACAGGGGACAGATACGCAGTATTTT. It codes for CASSFTPGQGTDTQYF.

This clonotype occurred many times. This rearrangement joins TRBV7-9 to TRBJ2-6; D is unclear. The germline V and J ends were trimmed by 8 bases and 4 bases, with 6 bases remaining between them. CDR1 is SEHNR and CDR2 is FQNEAQ in the germline V gene (reference sequence). The CDR3 contains 12 residues. CDR3 DNA sequence: TGTGCCAGCGGGCTAGGGGCCAACGTCCTGACTTTC. Its protein is CASGLGANVLTF. The full variable domain, with the rest looked up from reference TRBV7-9 and TRBJ2-6, is DTGVSQNPRHKITKRGQNVTFRCDPISEHNRLYWYRQTLGQGPEFLTYFQNEAQLEKSRLLSDRFSAERPKGSFSTLEIQRTEQGDSAMYLCASGLGANVLTFGAGSRLTVL.

This clonotype was detected ten times or more. The chain carries TRBV7-2 and TRBJ1-1; TRBD1 aligns across 8 bases. The CDR3 extends over 18 amino acids. Losses at the gene ends were 4 bases for V and 4 bases for J; bases not matched to a gene: 17. The germline V gene has CDR1 SGHTA and CDR2 FQGNSA. The DNA for the CDR3 is TGTGCCAGCAGCTCTGCCGAGAGACAGGGGTGGCGGAGCACTGAAGCTTTCTTT. Translating gives CASSSAERQGWRSTEAFF.

This chain connects TRBV29-1 to TRBJ2-3; 7 bases align to TRBD1. The CDR3 has 13 amino acids. The V segment lost 7 bases and the J segment 1 base; nucleotides outside the gene matches: 5. From germline, CDR1 is SQVTM and CDR2 ANQGSEA. CDR3 region: CSAQGVGTDTQYF. The CDR3, as DNA: TGCAGCGCCCAGGGGGTTGGCACAGATACGCAGTATTTT.

Only a few counts were recorded for this clonotype. The rearrangement uses TRBV7-3 and TRBJ2-5, with a possible D match to TRBD1 (6 bases). CDR1 SGHTA and CDR2 FQGTGA come from the germline V gene. This CDR3 spans 15 amino acids. With 5 bases removed from V and 2 bases from J, the gap between germline ends came to 15 bases. This CDR3 is CASSLHTGHQETQYF. The CDR3 coding sequence is TGTGCCAGCAGCCTACATACAGGGCATCAAGAGACCCAGTACTTC.

This clonotype was picked up many times. The chain employs TRBV7-9 and TRBJ2-3; 7 bases match TRBD2. V lost 4 bases to trimming and J lost 1 base; unmatched junction nucleotides: 8. The CDR3 is 16 residues long. Looked up from germline, CDR1 is SEHNR and CDR2 is FQNEAQ (reference sequence). In DNA, the CDR3 is TGTGCCAGCAGCTCCCTAGGGAGCGGGGGCACAGATACGCAGTATTTT. It yields the protein CASSSLGSGGTDTQYF.

Only a few counts were recorded for this clonotype. This chain connects TRBV14 to TRBJ1-1; a weak D match, TRBD1 (5 bases). Germline lookup yields CDR1 SGHDN and CDR2 FVKESK. Deletions cut 4 bases from V and 7 bases from J, with 22 bases between. The CDR3 consists of 16 residues. The CDR3 loop is CASSLGAFGTEDEAFF. DNA of the CDR3: TGTGCCAGCAGCCTAGGGGCTTTTGGGACGGAGGATGAAGCTTTCTTT. The full variable domain, completed using reference TRBV14 and TRBJ1-1, is EAGVTQFPSHSVIEKGQTVTLRCDPISGHDNLYWYRRVMGKEIKFLLHFVKESKQDESGMPNNRFLAERTGGTYSTLKVQPAELEDSGVYFCASSLGAFGTEDEAFFGQGTRLTVV.

There are a few counts of this clonotype. The chain links TRBV6-2 or TRBV6-3 to TRBJ1-1; TRBD1 is a possible D gene (6 bases). The CDR3 is 15 amino acids. Germline V gives CDR1 MNHEY, CDR2 SVGEGT. V was shortened by 6 bases and J by 0 bases, with 14 bases between the two germline ends. This chain's CDR3 is CASSPPGQMNTEAFF. The DNA of the CDR3 is TGTGCCAGCAGCCCACCGGGACAAATGAACACTGAAGCTTTCTTT.